The source of this T cell receptor (beta chain) is a study of CD8 T cells in Susac syndrome. General study points: TCR sequencing and HLA analysis covered a relatively small number of individuals.

An input of 0.5 to 1 ug of RNA was subjected to reverse transcription using random hexamers. An immunoSEQ multiplex PCR amplified TCR beta CDR3 over 54 Vbeta and 13 Jbeta. One entry per CDR3 protein results from TCRdb running MiXCR on the immunoSEQ multiplex PCR reads. The sample carries 25,000 to 35,000 distinct CDR3 sequences, around 94% recorded once. Sequencing of TCR beta was undertaken in CD8+ and CD4+ T cells derived from blood. Controls comprised healthy donors matched for age and sex. As concerns this clonotype: The antigen remains unidentified.

Germline-derived CDR1 and CDR2 are LNHDA and SQIVND (reference sequence). Trimming took 3 bases from V and 8 from J, leaving 22 bases between them. CDR3 length equals 16 residues. What was sequenced was CD8+ T cells from PBMCs. The sequence came from a human donor in good health. The genes are TRBV19 and TRBJ1-2, with D possibly being TRBD1 (5 bases). CDR3 sequence (DNA): TGTGCCAGTAGTATTAGCCTCCAGGGCGGTACTGGAGGCTACACCTTC. This sequence encodes CASSISLQGGTGGYTF.